The clone carrying this TCR beta chain has just a few counts. This entry is derived from a study of identical twins. MiXCR was run by TCRdb on the 5' RACE reads, yielding one entry per CDR3 protein. The repertoire has around 250,000 distinct CDR3 sequences, over 5% of them found once; the top ten carry roughly 14%. Only healthy Caucasians were enrolled as donors. Germline lookup yields CDR1 SGHTA and CDR2 FQGNSA. CDR3 length equals 15 residues. V lost 3 bases and J lost 0; bases outside the gene matches: 4. Another study also made use of these data, one on T cells expressing NK-cell markers. This second report adds: Where several donors were concerned, these clonotypes also led the CD3+CD56-NKG2C+ fraction.

This TCR came from a woman aged 18-35 years in good health. The sequenced material came from CD8+ T cells sorted from blood. This chain connects TRBV7-2 to TRBJ2-7; 8 bases are a match to TRBD1. CDR3 DNA sequence: TGTGCCAGCAGCTTCGGACAGGGCTACTCCTACGAGCAGTACTTC. Translation gives CASSFGQGYSYEQYF.